These 10 T cell receptor beta chains originate from one sample sequenced in a study of CD8 T cells in Susac syndrome. A quantity of 0.5 to 1 ug RNA underwent reverse transcription using random hexamers. TCRdb called the immunoSEQ multiplex PCR reads again in MiXCR, with one record for every CDR3 protein. The table shows about 180,000 distinct CDR3 sequences, with 85% to 95% occurring only once. Sample: CD4+ T cells from PBMCs. These receptors originate from a human donor with Susac syndrome.

V usage is TRBV2 and J usage is TRBJ1-2, with no clear D. Germline assignment: CDR1 SNHLY and CDR2 FYNNEI. The length of the CDR3 is 14 residues. Trimming stripped 0 bases from V and 0 bases from J, with 5 bases between. The CDR3, as DNA: TGTGCCAGCAGTGAAGCTGGAGCTAACTATGGCTACACCTTC. Amino acids: CASSEAGANYGYTF.

The chain has TRBV2 and TRBJ2-2; TRBD2 matches 7 bases. This CDR3 region has 15 residues. Germline V gene sequence: CDR1 SNHLY, CDR2 FYNNEI. With 5 bases clipped from V and 1 base from J, the junction kept 4 bases outside the gene matches. The CDR3 nucleotides read TGTGCCAGCAGTTGGGCTAGCGGGAACACCGGGGAGCTGTTTTTT. Translating it yields CASSWASGNTGELFF.

CDR3 bases: TGTGCCAGCAGTTACTCGGGAGGGGCGGGGCAGCCCCAGCATTTT. It encodes CASSYSGGAGQPQHF. The chain joins TRBV6-2 or TRBV6-3 to TRBJ1-5, with a tentative D call TRBD1 (5 bases). The V end lost 0 bases, the J end lost 7 bases, and 13 bases lay between the germline ends. The CDR3 runs to 15 residues. The V gene's germline CDR1 is MNHEY and CDR2 SVGEGT.

J is TRBJ2-4 and V is TRBV20-1; D uncertain. Deletions cut 0 bases from V and 0 bases from J, with 3 bases between. The CDR3 has 13 amino acids. The germline V gene has CDR1 DFQATT and CDR2 SNEGSKA (reference sequence). In DNA, the CDR3 is TGCAGTGCTAGAGATGGAGCCAAAAACATTCAGTACTTC. It specifies CSARDGAKNIQYF.

This chain uses TRBV7-2 with TRBJ1-2; D remains ambiguous. This CDR3 is 15 amino acids long. V dropped 5 bases and J dropped 7 bases, with 20 bases sitting between them. CDR1 and CDR2 from the germline V gene are SGHTA and FQGNSA. CDR3 sequence (DNA): TGTGCCAGCAGCGGAGCCGGGCCACTCCCTAGTGGCTACACCTTC. Residues: CASSGAGPLPSGYTF.

This rearrangement joins TRBV29-1 to TRBJ2-7; TRBD2 aligns across 8 bases. The germline V gene encodes CDR1 SQVTM and CDR2 ANQGSEA. The J segment lost 0 bases and the V segment lost 6 bases, leaving 13 bases of the junction unmatched. The CDR3 has 16 amino acids. CDR3 in amino acids: CSVRTHPGTSSYEQYF. The CDR3, as DNA: TGCAGCGTCCGAACTCATCCTGGGACTAGCTCCTACGAGCAGTACTTC.

The chain uses TRBV3-1 and TRBJ2-5; D remains unclear. Germline-derived CDR1 and CDR2 are LGHDT and YNNKEL (reference sequence). The germline V and J ends were trimmed by 1 base and 5 bases, with 8 bases remaining between them. This CDR3 region has 13 residues. CDR3 nucleotides: TGTGCCAGCAGCCAAGGTAGAATGGAGACCCAGTACTTC. It encodes CASSQGRMETQYF.

Only a few counts were recorded for this clonotype. V is TRBV29-1 and J is TRBJ1-2; 7 bases line up with TRBD1. The length of the CDR3 is 12 residues. With 3 bases clipped from V and 4 bases from J, the junction kept 2 bases outside the gene matches. Germline lookup yields CDR1 SQVTM and CDR2 ANQGSEA. CDR3 sequence reads: CSVDRGGYGYTF. In nucleotides, the CDR3 is TGCAGCGTTGACAGGGGGGGCTATGGCTACACCTTC.

The V and J genes are TRBV20-1 and TRBJ1-3, with 10 bases lining up with TRBD1. The CDR3 has 16 amino acids. Germline V gene sequence: CDR1 DFQATT, CDR2 SNEGSKA (reference sequence). The trim removed 1 base at V and 1 base at J, leaving 4 bases unmatched. The CDR3 DNA reads TGCAGTGCTAGAGGTCCGGGACAGGGGTCTGGAAACACCATATATTTT. Protein product: CSARGPGQGSGNTIYF.

This chain uses TRBV7-2 with TRBJ2-2; a weak D match, TRBD1 (5 bases). V lost 1 base to trimming and J lost 7 bases, with 10 bases between them. The V gene's germline CDR1 is SGHTA and CDR2 FQGNSA. This CDR3 region has 14 residues. CDR3 region: CASSLDWGGGELFF. CDR3 DNA sequence: TGTGCCAGCAGCTTAGATTGGGGCGGCGGGGAGCTGTTTTTT.